This T cell receptor beta chain originates from a study of CD8 T cells in ankylosing spondylitis. The V end lost 1 base, the J end lost 9 bases, and 9 bases lay between the germline ends. Germline CDR1 is SGHVS and CDR2 is FQNEAQ. There are 13 residues in the CDR3. 5'-RACE, quantitative and with molecular barcodes, yielded the TCR beta libraries. TCRdb reanalysed the 5' RACE reads using MiXCR and keeps one entry per CDR3 protein. Among roughly 180,000 distinct CDR3 sequences listed, around 10% were seen once. This clonotype was seen only a few times. The receptor comes from a male donor with ankylosing spondylitis or in good health (not recorded which). Sample: blood, either unsorted or a sorted T cell fraction (not recorded which). V usage is TRBV7-8 and J usage is TRBJ2-2; possibly TRBD1 or TRBD2 for D (5 bases each). CDR3 protein: CASSLGGNRELFF. In DNA, the CDR3 is TGTGCCAGCAGCTTAGGGGGGAACCGGGAGCTGTTTTTT. Full variable domain (rest looked up from reference TRBV7-8 and TRBJ2-2): GAGVSQSPRYKVAKRGQDVALRCDPISGHVSLFWYQQALGQGPEFLTYFQNEAQLDKSGLPSDRFFAERPEGSVSTLKIQRTQQEDSAVYLCASSLGGNRELFFGEGSRLTVL.